This T cell receptor beta chain was identified in a study of vaccination effects on CD4 cells after COVID-19. The overall study: Participants each got two BNT162b2 or mRNA-1273 vaccine doses.

As regards this clone: Antigen specificity is unknown.

Using viral peptide pools, the ViraFEST assay grew out antigen-specific CD4+ T cells prior to sequencing. The culture ran for under eleven days, and then CD4+ T cells were isolated. Each vaccine recipient was nucleocapsid antibody negative and had no prior SARS-CoV-2 infection. Cultures used a few million PBMC per well, roughly 11 IU/ml IL-2 and around 9.8 ug/ml peptides. Method: immunoSEQ multiplex PCR; TCRdb's copy keeps in-frame clones and lacks some. Among fewer than 65,000 clones listed, less than 80% were seen once. Germline CDR1 is KGHDR and CDR2 is SFDVKD. The CDR3 runs to 11 residues. The V gene lost 2 bases and the J gene lost 5 bases, with 2 bases spanning the gap.

This TCR derives from a human donor who received a COVID-19 vaccine. The sample in question was CD4+ T cells from PBMCs cultured with HCoV-OC43 spike peptides, obtained before COVID-19 vaccination. Subset meaning: HCoV-OC43 spike overlapping peptide pool stimulation. This chain joins TRBV24-1 and TRBJ1-2; the D is unclear. As DNA, the CDR3 is TGTGCCACCAGTGATTCTTATGGCTACACCTTC. Encoded protein: CATSDSYGYTF.